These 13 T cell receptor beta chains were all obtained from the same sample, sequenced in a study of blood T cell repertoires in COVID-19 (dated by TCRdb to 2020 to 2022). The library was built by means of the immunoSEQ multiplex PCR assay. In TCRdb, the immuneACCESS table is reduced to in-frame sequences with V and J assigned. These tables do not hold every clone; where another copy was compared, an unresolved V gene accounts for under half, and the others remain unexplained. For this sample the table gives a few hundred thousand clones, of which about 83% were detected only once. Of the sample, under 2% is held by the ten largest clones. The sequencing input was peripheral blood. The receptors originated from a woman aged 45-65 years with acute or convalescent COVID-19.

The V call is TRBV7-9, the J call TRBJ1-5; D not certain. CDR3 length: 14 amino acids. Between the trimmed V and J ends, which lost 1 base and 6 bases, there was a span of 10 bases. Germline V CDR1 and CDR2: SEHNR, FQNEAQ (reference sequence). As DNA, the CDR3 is TGTGCCAGCAGCTTAGATCGGGTTAGTCAGCCCCAGCATTTT. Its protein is CASSLDRVSQPQHF. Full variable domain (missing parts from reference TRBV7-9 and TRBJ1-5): DTGVSQNPRHKITKRGQNVTFRCDPISEHNRLYWYRQTLGQGPEFLTYFQNEAQLEKSRLLSDRFSAERPKGSFSTLEIQRTEQGDSAMYLCASSLDRVSQPQHFGDGTRLSIL.

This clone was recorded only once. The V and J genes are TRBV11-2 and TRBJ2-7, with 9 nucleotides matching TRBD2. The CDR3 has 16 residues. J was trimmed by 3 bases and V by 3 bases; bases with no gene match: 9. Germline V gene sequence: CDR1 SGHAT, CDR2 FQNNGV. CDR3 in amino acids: CASSFGASGILYEQYF. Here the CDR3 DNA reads TGTGCCAGCAGCTTTGGGGCTAGCGGGATCCTCTACGAGCAGTACTTC.

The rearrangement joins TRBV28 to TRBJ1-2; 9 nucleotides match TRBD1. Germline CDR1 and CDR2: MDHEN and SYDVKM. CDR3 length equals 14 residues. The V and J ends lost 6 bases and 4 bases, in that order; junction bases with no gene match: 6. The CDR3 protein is CASSPGTGIYGYTF. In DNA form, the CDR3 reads TGTGCCAGCAGCCCCGGGACAGGGATCTATGGCTACACCTTC.

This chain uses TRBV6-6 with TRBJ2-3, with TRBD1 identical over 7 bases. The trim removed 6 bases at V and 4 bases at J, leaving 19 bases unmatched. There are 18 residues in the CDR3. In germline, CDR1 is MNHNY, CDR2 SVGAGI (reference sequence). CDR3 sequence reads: CASSRRLPTGIIADTQYF. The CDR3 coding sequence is TGTGCCAGCAGCCGACGGCTCCCGACAGGGATTATCGCAGATACGCAGTATTTT.

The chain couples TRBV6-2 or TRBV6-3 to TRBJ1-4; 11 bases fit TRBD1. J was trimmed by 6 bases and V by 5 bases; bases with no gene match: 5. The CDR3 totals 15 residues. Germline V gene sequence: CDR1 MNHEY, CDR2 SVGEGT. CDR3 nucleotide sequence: TGTGCCAGCAGTGCTCCGGGACAGGGGGATGAAAAACTGTTTTTT. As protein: CASSAPGQGDEKLFF.

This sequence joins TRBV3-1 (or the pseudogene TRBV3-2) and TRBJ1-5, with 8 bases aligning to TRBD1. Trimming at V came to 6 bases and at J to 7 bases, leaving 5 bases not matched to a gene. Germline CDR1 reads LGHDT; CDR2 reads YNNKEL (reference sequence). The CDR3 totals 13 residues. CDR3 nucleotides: TGTGCCAGCAGTCCGGACAGGGAACAGCCCCAGCATTTT. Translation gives CASSPDREQPQHF.

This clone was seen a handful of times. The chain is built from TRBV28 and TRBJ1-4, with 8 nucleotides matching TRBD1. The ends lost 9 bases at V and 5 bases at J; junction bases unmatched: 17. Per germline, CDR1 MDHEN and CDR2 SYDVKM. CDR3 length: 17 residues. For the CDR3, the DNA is TGTGCCAGGGCCCGAGATGGGGGAGGGACAGGCAATGAAAAACTGTTTTTT. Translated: CARARDGGGTGNEKLFF.

As DNA, the CDR3 is TGTGCCACCATAGCGGGAGGGCCCCTCACCGGGGAGCTGTTTTTT. Protein sequence: CATIAGGPLTGELFF. V and J are TRBV28 and TRBJ2-2, with TRBD2 matching over 11 bases. The germline V gene has CDR1 MDHEN and CDR2 SYDVKM. The CDR3 has 15 residues. V shed 10 bases, J shed 4 bases, and the junction held 8 bases outside the gene matches.

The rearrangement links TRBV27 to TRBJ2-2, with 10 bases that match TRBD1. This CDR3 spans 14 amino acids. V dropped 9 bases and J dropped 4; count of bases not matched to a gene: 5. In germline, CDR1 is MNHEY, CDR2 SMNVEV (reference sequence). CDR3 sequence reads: CASRDRGFTGELFF. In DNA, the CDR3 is TGTGCCAGTCGGGACAGGGGTTTCACCGGGGAGCTGTTTTTT.

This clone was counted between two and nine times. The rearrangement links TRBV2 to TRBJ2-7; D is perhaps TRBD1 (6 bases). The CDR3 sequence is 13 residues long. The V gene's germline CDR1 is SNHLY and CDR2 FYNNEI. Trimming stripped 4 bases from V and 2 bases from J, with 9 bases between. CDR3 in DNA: TGTGCCAGCAGTGGGGACACTGCCTACGAGCAGTACTTC. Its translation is CASSGDTAYEQYF.

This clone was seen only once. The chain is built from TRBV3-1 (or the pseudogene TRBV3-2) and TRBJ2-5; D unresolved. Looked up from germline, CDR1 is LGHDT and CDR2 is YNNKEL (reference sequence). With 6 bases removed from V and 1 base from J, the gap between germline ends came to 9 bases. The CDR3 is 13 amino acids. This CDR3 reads CASSRLPQETQYF. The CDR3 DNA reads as TGTGCCAGCAGTCGACTTCCCCAAGAGACCCAGTACTTC.

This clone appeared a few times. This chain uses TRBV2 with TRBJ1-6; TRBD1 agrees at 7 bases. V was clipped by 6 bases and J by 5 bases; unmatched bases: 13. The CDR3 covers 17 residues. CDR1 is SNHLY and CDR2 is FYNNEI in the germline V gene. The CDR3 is CASSTNRDSMDNSPLHF. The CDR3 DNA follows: TGTGCCAGCAGCACAAACCGGGACAGCATGGATAATTCACCCCTCCACTTT.

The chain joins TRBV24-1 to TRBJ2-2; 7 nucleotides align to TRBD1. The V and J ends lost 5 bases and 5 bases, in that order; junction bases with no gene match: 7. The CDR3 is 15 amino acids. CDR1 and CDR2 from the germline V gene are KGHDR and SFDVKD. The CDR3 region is CATSGSGGRTGELFF. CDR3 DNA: TGTGCCACCAGTGGGTCAGGGGGACGGACCGGGGAGCTGTTTTTT.